This is a list of T cell receptor beta chains from one sample in a study of blood T cell repertoires in COVID-19. TCRdb's copy holds only in-frame clones and misses some; the assay was immunoSEQ multiplex PCR. This table has about 250,000 clones, roughly 83% appearing once. Sequencing was performed on peripheral blood. Receptors originate from a man aged 80 or over with acute or convalescent COVID-19. CDR3s include the opening cysteine and the closing phenylalanine or tryptophan. The order of the fields is clone size, J gene, V gene, D gene, CDR3 protein, CDR3 DNA. The D gene is left open where the match is weak. The size field is filled for only some rows; it gives once, few, many or a size class.

clone size: NA
J gene: TRBJ2-7
V gene: TRBV5-1
D gene: NA
CDR3 protein: CASSLDRDTHEQYF
CDR3 DNA: TGCGCCAGCAGCTTGGATAGGGACACCCACGAGCAGTACTTC

clone size: NA
J gene: TRBJ1-6
V gene: TRBV20-1
D gene: TRBD1
CDR3 protein: CSASYRGLSGSYNSPLHF
CDR3 DNA: TGCAGTGCTAGTTACAGGGGGCTATCGGGCTCCTATAATTCACCCCTCCACTTT

clone size: NA
J gene: TRBJ1-2
V gene: TRBV5-8
D gene: TRBD1
CDR3 protein: CASITDRGIGYTF
CDR3 DNA: TGTGCCAGCATCACGGACAGGGGTATTGGCTACACCTTC

clone size: NA
J gene: TRBJ1-5
V gene: TRBV9
D gene: NA
CDR3 protein: CASSAGVLSNQLQHF
CDR3 DNA: TGTGCCAGCAGCGCCGGGGTCCTTAGCAATCAGCTCCAGCATTTT

clone size: NA
J gene: TRBJ1-6
V gene: TRBV30
D gene: NA
CDR3 protein: CAWSSGLTYNSPLHF
CDR3 DNA: TGTGCCTGGAGTTCGGGGTTGACCTATAATTCACCCCTCCACTTT

clone size: once
J gene: TRBJ1-2
V gene: TRBV20-1
D gene: NA
CDR3 protein: CSASEGGYGYTF
CDR3 DNA: TGCAGTGCTAGTGAGGGGGGGTATGGCTACACCTTC

clone size: NA
J gene: TRBJ2-7
V gene: TRBV7-3
D gene: TRBD1
CDR3 protein: CASSLYRGYEQYF
CDR3 DNA: TGTGCCAGCAGCCTCTACAGGGGGTACGAGCAGTACTTC

clone size: NA
J gene: TRBJ2-7
V gene: TRBV21-1
D gene: NA
CDR3 protein: CASSKGVLSGSEYEQYF
CDR3 DNA: TGTGCCAGCAGCAAAGGGGTTTTGAGCGGGAGTGAGTACGAGCAGTACTTC

clone size: NA
J gene: TRBJ2-1
V gene: TRBV7-2
D gene: NA
CDR3 protein: CASSLVRGNEQFF
CDR3 DNA: TGTGCCAGCAGCTTAGTCAGGGGCAATGAGCAGTTCTTC

clone size: NA
J gene: TRBJ1-1
V gene: TRBV18
D gene: NA
CDR3 protein: CASSPPSVNTEAFF
CDR3 DNA: TGTGCCAGCTCACCACCGTCAGTAAACACTGAAGCTTTCTTT

clone size: once
J gene: TRBJ2-7
V gene: TRBV21-1
D gene: NA
CDR3 protein: CASSPGGGDYLWSPSEQYF
CDR3 DNA: TGTGCCAGCAGCCCCGGCGGCGGGGACTATTTATGGTCTCCTTCCGAGCAGTACTTC

clone size: NA
J gene: TRBJ2-7
V gene: TRBV6-5
D gene: NA
CDR3 protein: CASSYSGGRAYEQYF
CDR3 DNA: TGTGCCAGCAGTTACTCTGGGGGCAGGGCCTACGAGCAGTACTTC

clone size: NA
J gene: TRBJ2-7
V gene: TRBV20-1
D gene: TRBD2
CDR3 protein: CSASPGGSYEQYF
CDR3 DNA: TGCAGTGCTAGTCCGGGGGGCTCCTACGAGCAGTACTTC

clone size: NA
J gene: TRBJ1-4
V gene: TRBV4-1
D gene: NA
CDR3 protein: CASSQGTVQGNEKLFF
CDR3 DNA: TGCGCCAGCAGCCAAGGAACGGTTCAGGGAAATGAAAAACTGTTTTTT

clone size: NA
J gene: TRBJ1-2
V gene: TRBV24-1
D gene: NA
CDR3 protein: CATSGRPGQGNYGYTF
CDR3 DNA: TGTGCCACCAGTGGGCGTCCAGGTCAAGGCAACTATGGCTACACCTTC

clone size: NA
J gene: TRBJ2-6
V gene: TRBV27
D gene: TRBD1
CDR3 protein: CASRRTGWNSGANVLTF
CDR3 DNA: TGTGCCAGCAGGAGGACAGGGTGGAACTCTGGGGCCAACGTCCTGACTTTC

clone size: NA
J gene: TRBJ2-5
V gene: TRBV2
D gene: NA
CDR3 protein: CASRRDLKETQYF
CDR3 DNA: TGTGCCAGCAGAAGGGACTTGAAAGAGACCCAGTACTTC

clone size: NA
J gene: TRBJ1-5
V gene: TRBV19
D gene: NA
CDR3 protein: CASSIARGPTSNQPQHF
CDR3 DNA: TGTGCCAGTAGTATAGCCAGGGGTCCTACTAGCAATCAGCCCCAGCATTTT

clone size: once
J gene: TRBJ2-1
V gene: TRBV20-1
D gene: TRBD1
CDR3 protein: CSADRDEQFF
CDR3 DNA: TGCAGTGCCGACAGGGATGAGCAGTTCTTC

clone size: few
J gene: TRBJ2-7
V gene: TRBV5-1
D gene: NA
CDR3 protein: CASSFSPGVYEQYF
CDR3 DNA: TGCGCCAGCAGCTTCTCTCCGGGGGTCTACGAGCAGTACTTC

clone size: NA
J gene: TRBJ1-1
V gene: TRBV5-1
D gene: TRBD1
CDR3 protein: CASSLNGDRVDTEAFF
CDR3 DNA: TGCGCCAGCAGCCTTAACGGGGACAGGGTTGACACTGAAGCTTTCTTT

clone size: few
J gene: TRBJ2-2
V gene: TRBV3-1/TRBV3-2
D gene: TRBD1
CDR3 protein: CASSQLQGAPTGELFF
CDR3 DNA: TGTGCCAGCAGCCAACTTCAGGGGGCACCCACCGGGGAGCTGTTTTTT

clone size: NA
J gene: TRBJ2-7
V gene: TRBV10-3
D gene: TRBD2
CDR3 protein: CAISESTGGGARSYEQYF
CDR3 DNA: TGTGCCATCAGTGAGTCGACTGGCGGGGGGGCCCGGTCCTACGAGCAGTACTTC

clone size: NA
J gene: TRBJ2-2
V gene: TRBV2
D gene: TRBD1
CDR3 protein: CASDRGGVGELFF
CDR3 DNA: TGTGCCAGCGACAGGGGGGGAGTCGGGGAGCTGTTTTTT

clone size: NA
J gene: TRBJ2-7
V gene: TRBV6-5
D gene: TRBD2
CDR3 protein: CASSYSTSGGPYEQYF
CDR3 DNA: TGTGCCAGCAGTTACTCGACCTCGGGGGGACCCTACGAGCAGTACTTC

clone size: once
J gene: TRBJ1-3
V gene: TRBV18
D gene: NA
CDR3 protein: CASSPLAESGNTIYF
CDR3 DNA: TGTGCCAGCTCACCACTGGCGGAATCTGGAAACACCATATATTTT

clone size: NA
J gene: TRBJ1-5
V gene: TRBV7-2
D gene: TRBD1
CDR3 protein: CASSPPGQGANQPQHF
CDR3 DNA: TGTGCCAGCAGCCCACCGGGACAGGGGGCGAATCAGCCCCAGCATTTT

clone size: NA
J gene: TRBJ2-1
V gene: TRBV2
D gene: TRBD1
CDR3 protein: CASTRQGINNEQFF
CDR3 DNA: TGTGCCAGCACGAGACAGGGCATTAACAATGAGCAGTTCTTC

clone size: NA
J gene: TRBJ2-2
V gene: TRBV19
D gene: TRBD1
CDR3 protein: CASRNRGRDTGELFF
CDR3 DNA: TGTGCCAGTCGGAACAGGGGGCGCGACACCGGGGAGCTGTTTTTT

clone size: NA
J gene: TRBJ1-1
V gene: TRBV19
D gene: NA
CDR3 protein: CASTAGAIMNTEAFF
CDR3 DNA: TGTGCCAGTACCGCAGGGGCGATTATGAACACTGAAGCTTTCTTT

clone size: NA
J gene: TRBJ1-5
V gene: TRBV7-9
D gene: NA
CDR3 protein: CASSSDFSNQPQHF
CDR3 DNA: TGTGCCAGCAGTTCGGACTTTAGCAATCAACCCCAGCATTTT

clone size: NA
J gene: TRBJ2-7
V gene: TRBV7-2
D gene: NA
CDR3 protein: CASSPEGVAYEQYF
CDR3 DNA: TGTGCCAGCAGCCCAGAAGGGGTGGCCTACGAGCAGTACTTC

clone size: NA
J gene: TRBJ2-2
V gene: TRBV5-1
D gene: NA
CDR3 protein: CASSSGLGGELFF
CDR3 DNA: TGCGCCAGCTCCTCAGGGCTCGGCGGGGAGCTGTTTTTT

clone size: NA
J gene: TRBJ1-2
V gene: TRBV28
D gene: TRBD1
CDR3 protein: CASSSTAGTANYGYTF
CDR3 DNA: TGTGCCAGCAGTTCAACTGCCGGGACAGCCAACTATGGCTACACCTTC

clone size: NA
J gene: TRBJ1-2
V gene: TRBV4-2
D gene: NA
CDR3 protein: CASSHYLEDGYTF
CDR3 DNA: TGTGCCAGCAGCCACTACCTAGAGGATGGCTACACCTTC

clone size: NA
J gene: TRBJ1-2
V gene: TRBV6-5
D gene: NA
CDR3 protein: CASRATAGPDYGYTF
CDR3 DNA: TGTGCCAGCAGGGCGACAGCAGGCCCCGACTATGGCTACACCTTC

clone size: NA
J gene: TRBJ1-4
V gene: TRBV18
D gene: TRBD1
CDR3 protein: CASSPKERQGNGKLFF
CDR3 DNA: TGTGCCAGCTCACCAAAAGAACGACAGGGAAACGGAAAACTGTTTTTT

clone size: NA
J gene: TRBJ2-5
V gene: TRBV12-3/TRBV12-4
D gene: NA
CDR3 protein: CASSPDRGETQYF
CDR3 DNA: TGTGCCAGCAGTCCCGACCGAGGCGAGACCCAGTACTTC

clone size: NA
J gene: TRBJ1-2
V gene: TRBV19
D gene: TRBD1
CDR3 protein: CASRRGQEYGYTF
CDR3 DNA: TGTGCCAGTAGAAGGGGGCAGGAATATGGCTACACCTTC

clone size: NA
J gene: TRBJ2-7
V gene: TRBV9
D gene: TRBD2
CDR3 protein: CASSAGGSYEQYF
CDR3 DNA: TGTGCCAGCAGCGCGGGGGGTTCCTACGAGCAGTACTTC

clone size: few
J gene: TRBJ1-1
V gene: TRBV4-1
D gene: NA
CDR3 protein: CASSQPHLTGLEAFF
CDR3 DNA: TGCGCCAGCAGCCAACCCCACCTTACAGGGCTTGAAGCTTTCTTT

clone size: once
J gene: TRBJ1-6
V gene: TRBV6-5
D gene: TRBD1
CDR3 protein: CASSRQGIENSPLHF
CDR3 DNA: TGTGCCAGCAGCCGACAGGGGATAGAAAATTCACCCCTCCACTTT

clone size: NA
J gene: TRBJ1-3
V gene: TRBV6-5
D gene: TRBD1
CDR3 protein: CASSYRTGPGNTIYF
CDR3 DNA: TGTGCCAGCAGTTACAGGACAGGCCCTGGAAACACCATATATTTT

clone size: NA
J gene: TRBJ1-4
V gene: TRBV6-6
D gene: NA
CDR3 protein: CASSSFKGGHNEKLFF
CDR3 DNA: TGTGCCAGCAGTTCTTTTAAGGGGGGGCATAATGAAAAACTGTTTTTT

clone size: NA
J gene: TRBJ1-1
V gene: TRBV29-1
D gene: TRBD1
CDR3 protein: CSAVYRGLRGVEAFF
CDR3 DNA: TGCAGCGCAGTATACAGGGGCCTCCGTGGAGTGGAAGCTTTCTTT

clone size: NA
J gene: TRBJ2-3
V gene: TRBV4-1
D gene: NA
CDR3 protein: CASSQANLVATDTQYF
CDR3 DNA: TGCGCCAGCAGCCAAGCGAACCTAGTTGCCACAGATACGCAGTATTTT

clone size: NA
J gene: TRBJ2-5
V gene: TRBV7-2
D gene: TRBD1
CDR3 protein: CASSSNRGLPGETQYF
CDR3 DNA: TGTGCCAGCAGCTCGAACAGGGGGCTCCCGGGAGAGACCCAGTACTTC

clone size: NA
J gene: TRBJ2-1
V gene: TRBV5-1
D gene: TRBD2
CDR3 protein: CASSPGVAGGYNEQFF
CDR3 DNA: TGCGCCAGCAGCCCCGGGGTAGCGGGAGGTTACAATGAGCAGTTCTTC

clone size: NA
J gene: TRBJ1-3
V gene: TRBV25-1
D gene: TRBD1
CDR3 protein: CADSANWGGTGGGNTIYF
CDR3 DNA: TGTGCCGACTCTGCAAATTGGGGTGGGACAGGGGGAGGAAACACCATATATTTT

clone size: NA
J gene: TRBJ2-2
V gene: TRBV29-1
D gene: TRBD1
CDR3 protein: CSVYHPGQGRGGELFF
CDR3 DNA: TGCAGCGTTTACCATCCGGGACAGGGTAGAGGCGGGGAGCTGTTTTTT